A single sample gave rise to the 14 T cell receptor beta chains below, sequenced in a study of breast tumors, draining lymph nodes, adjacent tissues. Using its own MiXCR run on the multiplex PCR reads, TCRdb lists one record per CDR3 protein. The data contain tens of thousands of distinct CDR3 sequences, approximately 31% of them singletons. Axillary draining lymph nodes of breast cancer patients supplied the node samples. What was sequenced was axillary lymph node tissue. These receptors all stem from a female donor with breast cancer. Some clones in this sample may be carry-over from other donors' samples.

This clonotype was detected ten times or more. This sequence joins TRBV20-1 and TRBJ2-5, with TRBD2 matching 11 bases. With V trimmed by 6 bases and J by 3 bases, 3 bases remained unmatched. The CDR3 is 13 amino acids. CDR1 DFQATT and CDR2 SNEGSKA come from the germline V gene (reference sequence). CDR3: CSAPGLAEETQYF. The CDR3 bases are TGCAGTGCCCCGGGACTAGCGGAAGAGACCCAGTACTTC.

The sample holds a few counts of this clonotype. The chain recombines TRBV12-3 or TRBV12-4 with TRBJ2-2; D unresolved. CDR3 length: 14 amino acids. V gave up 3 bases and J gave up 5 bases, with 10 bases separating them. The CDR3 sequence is CASSFGRITGELFF. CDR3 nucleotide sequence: TGTGCCAGCAGTTTCGGACGTATTACCGGGGAGCTGTTTTTT.

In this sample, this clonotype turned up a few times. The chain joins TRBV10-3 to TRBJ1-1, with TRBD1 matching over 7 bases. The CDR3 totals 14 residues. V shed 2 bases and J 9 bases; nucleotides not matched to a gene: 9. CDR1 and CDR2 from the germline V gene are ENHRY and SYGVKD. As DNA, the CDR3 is TGTGCCATCAGTGAGGGAAGGGGGCCGGTTCAAGCTTTCTTT. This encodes CAISEGRGPVQAFF.

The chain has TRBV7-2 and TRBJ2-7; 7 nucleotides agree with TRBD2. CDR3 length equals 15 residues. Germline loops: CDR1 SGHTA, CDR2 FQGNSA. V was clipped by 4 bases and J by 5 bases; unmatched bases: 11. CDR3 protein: CASSWAGVHPHEQYF. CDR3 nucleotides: TGTGCCAGCAGCTGGGCGGGAGTACATCCCCACGAGCAGTACTTC. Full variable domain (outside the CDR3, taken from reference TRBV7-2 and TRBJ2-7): GAGVSQSPSNKVTEKGKDVELRCDPISGHTALYWYRQSLGQGLEFLIYFQGNSAPDKSGLPSDRFSAERTGGSVSTLTIQRTQQEDSAVYLCASSWAGVHPHEQYFGPGTRLTVT.

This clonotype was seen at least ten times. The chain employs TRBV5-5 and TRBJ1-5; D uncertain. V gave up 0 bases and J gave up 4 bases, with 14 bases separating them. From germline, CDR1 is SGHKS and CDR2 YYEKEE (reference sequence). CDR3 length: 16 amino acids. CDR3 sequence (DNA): TGTGCCAGCAGCTTGGGCCGTCTAGGGTCGAATCAGCCCCAGCATTTT. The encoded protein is CASSLGRLGSNQPQHF.

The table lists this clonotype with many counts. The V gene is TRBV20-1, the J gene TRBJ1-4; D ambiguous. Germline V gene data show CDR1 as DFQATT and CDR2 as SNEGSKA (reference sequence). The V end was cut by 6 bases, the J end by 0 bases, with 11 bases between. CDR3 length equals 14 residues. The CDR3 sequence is CSASDGATNEKLFF. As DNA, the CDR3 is TGCAGTGCGTCCGACGGTGCAACTAATGAAAAACTGTTTTTT.

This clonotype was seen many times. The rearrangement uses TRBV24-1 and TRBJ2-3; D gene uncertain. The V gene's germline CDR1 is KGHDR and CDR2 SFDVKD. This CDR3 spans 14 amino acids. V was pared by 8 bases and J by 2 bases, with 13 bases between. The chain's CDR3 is CATTSRRHTDTQYF. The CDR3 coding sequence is TGTGCCACCACGTCTAGGCGGCACACAGATACGCAGTATTTT.

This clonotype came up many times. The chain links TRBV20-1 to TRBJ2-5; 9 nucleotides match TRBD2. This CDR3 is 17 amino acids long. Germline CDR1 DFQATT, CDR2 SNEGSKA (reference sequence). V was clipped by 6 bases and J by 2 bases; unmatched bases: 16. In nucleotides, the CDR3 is TGCAGTGCGTTAGGGGCTAGCGGGACGCTCCGTCAAGAGACCCAGTACTTC. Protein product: CSALGASGTLRQETQYF.

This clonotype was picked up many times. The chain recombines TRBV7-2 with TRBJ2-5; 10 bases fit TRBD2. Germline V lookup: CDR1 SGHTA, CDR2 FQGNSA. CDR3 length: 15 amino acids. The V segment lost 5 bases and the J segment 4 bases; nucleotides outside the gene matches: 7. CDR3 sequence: CASSLLAGVVETQYF. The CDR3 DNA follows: TGTGCCAGCAGCCTGCTAGCGGGAGTTGTAGAGACCCAGTACTTC.

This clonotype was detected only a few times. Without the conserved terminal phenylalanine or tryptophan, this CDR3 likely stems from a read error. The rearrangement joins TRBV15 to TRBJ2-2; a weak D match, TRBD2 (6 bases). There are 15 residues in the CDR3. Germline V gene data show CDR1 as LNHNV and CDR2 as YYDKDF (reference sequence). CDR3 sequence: CATSRGAANTGGLFS. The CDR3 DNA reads TGTGCCACCAGCAGAGGCGCGGCGAACACCGGGGGGCTGTTTTCT.

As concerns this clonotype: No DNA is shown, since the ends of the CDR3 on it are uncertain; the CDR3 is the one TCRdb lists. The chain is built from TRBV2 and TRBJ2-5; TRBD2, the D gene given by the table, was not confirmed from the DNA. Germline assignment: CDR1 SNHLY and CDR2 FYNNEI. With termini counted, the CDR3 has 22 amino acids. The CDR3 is CASFYICSARDRTSGRAETQYF.

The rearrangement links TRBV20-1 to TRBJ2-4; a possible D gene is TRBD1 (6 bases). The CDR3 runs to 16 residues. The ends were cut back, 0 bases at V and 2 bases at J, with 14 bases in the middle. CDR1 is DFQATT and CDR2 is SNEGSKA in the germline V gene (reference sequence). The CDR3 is CSARDFHRESKNIQYF. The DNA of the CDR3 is TGCAGTGCTAGAGATTTTCACAGGGAATCCAAAAACATTCAGTACTTC.

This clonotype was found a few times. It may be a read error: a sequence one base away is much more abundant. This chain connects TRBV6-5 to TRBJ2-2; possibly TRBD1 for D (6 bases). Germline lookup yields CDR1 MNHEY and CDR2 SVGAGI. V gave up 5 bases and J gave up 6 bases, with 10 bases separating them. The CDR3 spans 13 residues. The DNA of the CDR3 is TGTGCCAGCAGTCACGAGGGGGCCGGGGAGCTGTTTTTT. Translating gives CASSHEGAGELFF.

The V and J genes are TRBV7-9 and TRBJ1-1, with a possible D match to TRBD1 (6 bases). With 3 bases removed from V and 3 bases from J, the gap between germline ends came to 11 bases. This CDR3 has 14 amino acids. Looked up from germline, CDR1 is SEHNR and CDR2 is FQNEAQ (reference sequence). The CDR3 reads CASSLGGSYTEAFF. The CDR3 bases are TGTGCCAGCAGCTTGGGGGGCAGCTACACTGAAGCTTTCTTT. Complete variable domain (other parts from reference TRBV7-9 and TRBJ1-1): DTGVSQNPRHKITKRGQNVTFRCDPISEHNRLYWYRQTLGQGPEFLTYFQNEAQLEKSRLLSDRFSAERPKGSFSTLEIQRTEQGDSAMYLCASSLGGSYTEAFFGQGTRLTVV.